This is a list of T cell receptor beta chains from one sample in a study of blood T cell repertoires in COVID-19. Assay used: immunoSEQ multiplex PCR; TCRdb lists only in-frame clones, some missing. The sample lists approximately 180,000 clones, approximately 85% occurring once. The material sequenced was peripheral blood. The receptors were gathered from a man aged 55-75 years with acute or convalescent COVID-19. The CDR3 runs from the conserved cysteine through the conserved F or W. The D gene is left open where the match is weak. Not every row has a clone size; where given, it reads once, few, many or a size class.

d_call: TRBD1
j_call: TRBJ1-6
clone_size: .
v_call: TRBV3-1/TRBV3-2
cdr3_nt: TGTGCCAGCAGGGGGACAGCCTCGGCCCTCCACTTT
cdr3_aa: CASRGTASALHF

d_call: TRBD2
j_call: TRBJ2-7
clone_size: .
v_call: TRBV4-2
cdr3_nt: TGTGCCAGCAGCCAAGATTTGACTAGCGGGACCTACGAGCAGTACTTC
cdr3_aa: CASSQDLTSGTYEQYF

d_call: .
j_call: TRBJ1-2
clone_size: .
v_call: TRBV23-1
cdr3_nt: TGCGCCAGCAGCCAGCCGACAGATATAAGGGGCTATGGCTACACCTTC
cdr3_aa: CASSQPTDIRGYGYTF

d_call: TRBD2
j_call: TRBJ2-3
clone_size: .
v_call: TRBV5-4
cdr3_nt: TGTGCCAGCAGCCGCAGCGGGAGAAGCACAGATACGCAGTATTTT
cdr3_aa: CASSRSGRSTDTQYF

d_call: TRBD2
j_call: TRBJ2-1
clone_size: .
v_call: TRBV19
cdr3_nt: TGTGCCAGTAGTTTCGTAGCGGGAGGGGGCAATGAGCAGTTCTTC
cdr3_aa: CASSFVAGGGNEQFF

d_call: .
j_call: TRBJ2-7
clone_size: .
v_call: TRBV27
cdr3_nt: TGTGCCAGCGGCAAGACAGGTGAGGCCTACGAGCAGTACTTC
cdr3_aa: CASGKTGEAYEQYF

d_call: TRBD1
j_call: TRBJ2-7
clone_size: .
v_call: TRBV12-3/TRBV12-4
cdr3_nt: TGTGCCAGCCGCGGACAGGGCAACTACGAGCAGTACTTC
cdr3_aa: CASRGQGNYEQYF

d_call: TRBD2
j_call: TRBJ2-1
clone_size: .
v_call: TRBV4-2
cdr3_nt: TGTGCCAGCAGCCAGGGCCCTAGCGGGGACAATGAGCAGTTCTTC
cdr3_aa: CASSQGPSGDNEQFF

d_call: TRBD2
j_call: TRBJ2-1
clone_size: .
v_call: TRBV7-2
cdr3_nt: TGTGCCAGCAGCCTACGGACTAGCTCCTACAATGAGCAGTTCTTC
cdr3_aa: CASSLRTSSYNEQFF

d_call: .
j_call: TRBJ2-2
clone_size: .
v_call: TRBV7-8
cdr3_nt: TGTGCCAGCAGCCGAGCTAGGGGCACCGGGGAGCTGTTTTTT
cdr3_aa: CASSRARGTGELFF

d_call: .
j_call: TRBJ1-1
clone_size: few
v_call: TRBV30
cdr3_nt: TGTGCCTGGAGCCAGGACAGAAACACTGAAGCTTTCTTT
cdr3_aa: CAWSQDRNTEAFF

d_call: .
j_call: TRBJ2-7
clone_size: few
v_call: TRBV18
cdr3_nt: TGTGCCAGCTCACCAGGGGGCTCGTCGCGGGAGCAGTACTTC
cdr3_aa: CASSPGGSSREQYF

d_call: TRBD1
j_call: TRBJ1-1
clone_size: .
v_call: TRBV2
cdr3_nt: TGTGCCAGCAGTCAGCAGGAGGGGGCAGGAGCTTTCTTT
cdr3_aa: CASSQQEGAGAFF

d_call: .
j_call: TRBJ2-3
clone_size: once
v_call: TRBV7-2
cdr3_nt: TGTGCCAGCAGCTTCACCTCTAGAGGGACGCAGTATTTT
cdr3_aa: CASSFTSRGTQYF

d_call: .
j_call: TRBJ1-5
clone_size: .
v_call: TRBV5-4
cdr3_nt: TGTGCCAGCAGCTTGTGGAGTAGCAATCAGCCCCAGCATTTT
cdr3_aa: CASSLWSSNQPQHF

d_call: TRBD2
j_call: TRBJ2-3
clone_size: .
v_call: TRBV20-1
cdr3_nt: TGCAGTGCTAGTTGGCCAACCGGGACTAGCGGATACACAGATACGCAGTATTTT
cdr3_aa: CSASWPTGTSGYTDTQYF

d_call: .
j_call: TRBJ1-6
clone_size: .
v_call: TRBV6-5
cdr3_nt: TGTGCCAGCAGCCCGGGAAGTTCACCCCTCCACTTT
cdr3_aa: CASSPGSSPLHF

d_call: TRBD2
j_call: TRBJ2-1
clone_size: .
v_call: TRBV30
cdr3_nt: TGTGCCTGGAGTGTAGGCGGGAGGAACCTCTACAATGAGCAGTTCTTC
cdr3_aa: CAWSVGGRNLYNEQFF

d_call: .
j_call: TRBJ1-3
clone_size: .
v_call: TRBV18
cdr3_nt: TGTGCCAGCTCACCACTTTCCGGCGGGTCCTCCGGAAACACCATATATTTT
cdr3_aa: CASSPLSGGSSGNTIYF

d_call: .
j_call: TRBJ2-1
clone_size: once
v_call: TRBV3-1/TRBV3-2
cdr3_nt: TGTGCCAGCAGCCGCAGGAGAACGGGAGAGGGAAATGAGCAGTTCTTC
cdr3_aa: CASSRRRTGEGNEQFF

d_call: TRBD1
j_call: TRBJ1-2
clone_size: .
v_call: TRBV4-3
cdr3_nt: TGCGCCAGCAGCCGAACGGACAGGGTAGAAGAGAGCTACACCTTC
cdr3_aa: CASSRTDRVEESYTF

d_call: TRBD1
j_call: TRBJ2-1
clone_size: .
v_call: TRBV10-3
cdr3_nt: TGTGCCATCGGGACAGCCCCTTACAATGAGCAGTTCTTC
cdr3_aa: CAIGTAPYNEQFF

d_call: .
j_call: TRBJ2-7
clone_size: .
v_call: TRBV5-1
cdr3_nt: TGCGCCAGCAGCAGCTCGACGGGACAACACGAGCAGTACTTC
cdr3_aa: CASSSSTGQHEQYF

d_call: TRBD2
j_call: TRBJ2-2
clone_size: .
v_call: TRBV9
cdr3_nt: TGTGCCAGCAGCCCTAGACTAGCGGGTGACACCGGGGAGCTGTTTTTT
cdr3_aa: CASSPRLAGDTGELFF

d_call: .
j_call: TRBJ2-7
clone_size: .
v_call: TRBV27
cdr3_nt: TGTGCCAGCAGGGTTCGACAGGGAGGCTACGAGCAGTACTTC
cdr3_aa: CASRVRQGGYEQYF

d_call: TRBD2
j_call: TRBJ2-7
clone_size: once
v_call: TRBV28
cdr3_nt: TGTGCCAGCATTGCGGGGGGCCAGGACGAGCAGTACTTC
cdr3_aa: CASIAGGQDEQYF

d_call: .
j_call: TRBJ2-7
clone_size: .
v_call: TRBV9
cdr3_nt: TGTGCCAGCAGCGTAGTGGTCAGGGCGTACGAGCAGTACTTC
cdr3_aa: CASSVVVRAYEQYF

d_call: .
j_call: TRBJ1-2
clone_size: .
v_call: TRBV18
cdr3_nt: TGTGCCAGCTCACCTTCGGAGAACTATGGCTACACCTTC
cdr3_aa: CASSPSENYGYTF

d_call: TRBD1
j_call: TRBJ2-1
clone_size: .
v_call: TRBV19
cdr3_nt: TGTGCCAGTAGTACCCGGCCAACAGGGGGCCGGGGGTACAATGAGCAGTTCTTC
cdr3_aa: CASSTRPTGGRGYNEQFF

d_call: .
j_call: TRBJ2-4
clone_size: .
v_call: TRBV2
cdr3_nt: TGTGCCAGCAGTAGCGGTGAATTAGCCAAAAACATTCAGTACTTC
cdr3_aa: CASSSGELAKNIQYF

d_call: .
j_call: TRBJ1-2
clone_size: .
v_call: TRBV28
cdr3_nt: TGTGCCAGCAGTCCGACAGTTAACTATGGCTACACCTTC
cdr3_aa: CASSPTVNYGYTF

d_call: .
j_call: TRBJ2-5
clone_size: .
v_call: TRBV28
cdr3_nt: TGTGCCAGCAGTTTATGGGTACAGGGAGTCCAAGAGACCCAGTACTTC
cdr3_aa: CASSLWVQGVQETQYF

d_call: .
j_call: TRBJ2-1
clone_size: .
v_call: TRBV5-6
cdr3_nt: TGTGCCAGCAGCTTGGCCAGTCGCAATGAGCAGTTCTTC
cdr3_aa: CASSLASRNEQFF

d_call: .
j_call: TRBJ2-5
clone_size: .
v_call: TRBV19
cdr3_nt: TGTGCCAGTAGTATGGCAGGATTAGAGACCCAGTACTTC
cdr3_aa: CASSMAGLETQYF

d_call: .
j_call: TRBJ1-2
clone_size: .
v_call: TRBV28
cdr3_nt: TGTGCCAGCAGTTTCCCCACGAGTTTAGGGGCACAAGGCTACACCTTC
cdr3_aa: CASSFPTSLGAQGYTF

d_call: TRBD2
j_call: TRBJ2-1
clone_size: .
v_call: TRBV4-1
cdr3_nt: TGCGCCAGCAGGGAGACTAGCGGGACTCTTTACAATGAGCAGTTCTTC
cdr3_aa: CASRETSGTLYNEQFF

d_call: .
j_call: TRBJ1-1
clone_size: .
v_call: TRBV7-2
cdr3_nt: TGTGCCAGCAGACCCCGAGCACCTATGAACACTGAAGCTTTCTTT
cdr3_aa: CASRPRAPMNTEAFF

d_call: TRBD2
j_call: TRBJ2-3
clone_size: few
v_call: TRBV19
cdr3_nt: TGTGCCAGTAGTCCCCCTAGCGGGAGAGGATATACGCAGTATTTT
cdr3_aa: CASSPPSGRGYTQYF